The clone carrying this T cell receptor (beta chain) was counted only a few times. Authors' analysis steps: Estimated nucleated cell counts came from reference gene primer amplification. Clones were sequenced by immunoSEQ multiplex PCR, and TCRdb holds only the in-frame ones, with some missing. That table is the source of V, J and clone size, and D and trimming were worked out from the DNA. The sample has 340,000 or so clones, 87% seen once; the top ten hold 1%. This sample stems from a study of blood T cell repertoires in COVID-19. Study in general: Sites in the United States, Italy and Spain provided acute and convalescent COVID-19 samples. PBMCs, B-cell-depleted T cells, or T cells were the source of the cDNA or gDNA that made up the material.

The CDR3 loop spans 13 amino acids. CDR1 and CDR2 (germline): SGHKS, YYEKEE (reference sequence). V lost 9 bases and J lost 0, with 10 bases in between. The gene calls are TRBV5-5 and TRBJ1-5; unclear D gene. This sequence originates from a middle-aged man with active or convalescent COVID-19. The sequenced material came from peripheral blood. The CDR3 loop is CATGTDSNQPQHF. The DNA of the CDR3 is TGTGCCACAGGAACAGATAGCAATCAGCCCCAGCATTTT. Drawing the rest from reference TRBV5-5 and TRBJ1-5, the complete variable domain is DAGVTQSPTHLIKTRGQQVTLRCSPISGHKSVSWYQQVLGQGPQFIFQYYEKEERGRGNFPDRFSARQFPNYSSELNVNALLLGDSALYLCATGTDSNQPQHFGDGTRLSIL.